The TCR beta chain described here comes from a study of cytomegalovirus exposure and HLA in healthy donors. A few counts support this clone. Its antigen is undetermined. Mismatch with germline at one junction end may stem from a read error. From germline, CDR1 is SEHNR and CDR2 FQNEAQ (reference sequence). This CDR3 comprises 16 residues. General observations from the study: After further analysis at a later stage, 17,000 or so TCR beta sequences were associated with HLA alleles at 0.05 false discovery rate. Generally TCR sequences proved uncommon, though certain public TCRs appeared in numerous donors.

13 Jbeta primers and 60 Vbeta primers were used for the PCR. TCRdb's table, derived via immunoSEQ multiplex PCR, lists solely in-frame clones and lacks some. Among approximately 61,000 clones listed, more than 60% were seen once. The V call is TRBV7-9, the J call TRBJ2-1; D perhaps matches TRBD2 (6 bases). The sample taken for sequencing was PBMCs. The sequence was collected from a man aged 50 to 59 in good health and CMV-seropositive. DNA of the CDR3: TGTTCCAGCAGCTTAGTATCGGGGGTCCGAGCCAGGGAGCAGTTCTTC. It yields the protein CSSSLVSGVRAREQFF. Based on the CDR3 plus reference TRBV7-9 and TRBJ2-1, the full variable domain is DTGVSQNPRHKITKRGQNVTFRCDPISEHNRLYWYRQTLGQGPEFLTYFQNEAQLEKSRLLSDRFSAERPKGSFSTLEIQRTEQGDSAMYLCSSSLVSGVRAREQFFGPGTRLTVL.